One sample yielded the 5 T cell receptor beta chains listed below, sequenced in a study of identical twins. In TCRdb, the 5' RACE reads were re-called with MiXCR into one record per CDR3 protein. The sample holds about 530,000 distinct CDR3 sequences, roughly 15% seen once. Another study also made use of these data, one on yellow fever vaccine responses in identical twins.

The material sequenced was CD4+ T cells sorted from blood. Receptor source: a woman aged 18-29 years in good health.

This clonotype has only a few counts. This CDR3 reads CASSLGGTGYSTYEQYF. The CDR3 DNA is TGTGCCAGCAGCTTGGGGGGGACAGGGTACTCAACCTACGAGCAGTACTTC. The V and J genes are TRBV5-5 and TRBJ2-7; 9 bases are a match to TRBD1. The J segment lost 2 bases and the V segment lost 0 bases, leaving 9 bases of the junction unmatched. Germline V gene lookup returns CDR1 SGHKS and CDR2 YYEKEE (reference sequence). This CDR3 spans 17 amino acids.

The CDR3 protein is CASSVAASEKNIQYF. CDR3 bases: TGTGCCAGCAGCGTAGCGGCTAGCGAGAAAAACATTCAGTACTTC. The J gene is TRBJ2-4, the V gene TRBV9; D possibly corresponds to TRBD2 (6 bases). This CDR3 has 15 amino acids. Trimming took 0 bases from V and 4 from J, leaving 11 bases between them. Germline lookup yields CDR1 SGDLS and CDR2 YYNGEE.

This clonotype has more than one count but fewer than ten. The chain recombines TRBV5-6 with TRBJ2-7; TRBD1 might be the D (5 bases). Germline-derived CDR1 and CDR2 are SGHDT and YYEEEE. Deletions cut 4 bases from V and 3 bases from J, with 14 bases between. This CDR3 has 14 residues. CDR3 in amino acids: CASSPGRAGYEQYF. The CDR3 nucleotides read TGTGCCAGCAGCCCCGGCAGGGCCGGCTACGAGCAGTACTTC.

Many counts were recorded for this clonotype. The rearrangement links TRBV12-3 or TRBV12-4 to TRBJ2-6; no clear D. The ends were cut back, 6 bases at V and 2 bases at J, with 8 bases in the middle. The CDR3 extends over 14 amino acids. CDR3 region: CASRRAAGANVLTF. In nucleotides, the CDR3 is TGTGCCAGCAGACGAGCTGCTGGGGCCAACGTCCTGACTTTC.

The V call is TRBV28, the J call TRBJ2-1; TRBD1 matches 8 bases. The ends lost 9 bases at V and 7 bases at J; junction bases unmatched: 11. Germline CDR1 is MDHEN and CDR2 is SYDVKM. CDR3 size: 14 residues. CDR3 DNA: TGTGCCAGTAACCCGACAGGGGTAAGGAATGAGCAGTTCTTC. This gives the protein CASNPTGVRNEQFF.